This TCR beta chain was recovered during a study of CD8 T cells in ankylosing spondylitis. Study-wide points: Within ankylosing spondylitis blood, a TCR beta motif made up of several highly homologous variants appeared to be characteristic. Significant enrichment of disease-linked clones was reportedly seen in matched ankylosing spondylitis synovial fluid.

This clonotype was found many times. The antigen is undetermined. Scientists made TCR beta libraries using quantitative 5'-RACE with molecular barcodes. One entry per CDR3 protein results from TCRdb running MiXCR on the 5' RACE reads. The sample has 350,000 or so distinct CDR3 sequences; around 8% are singletons. CDR1 and CDR2 from the germline V gene are SGHRS and YFSETQ. The CDR3 is made up of 13 amino acids. V was trimmed by 3 bases and J by 7 bases, leaving 11 bases between them. Specimen: blood, either unsorted or a sorted T cell fraction (not recorded which). This TCR was sampled from a male donor with ankylosing spondylitis. V gene TRBV5-1 combines with J gene TRBJ2-1; maybe TRBD2 (5 bases). CDR3 coding DNA: TGCGCCAGCAGCTCGGTGCAGCGGAATGAGCAGTTCTTC. Amino acid sequence: CASSSVQRNEQFF. Drawing the rest from reference TRBV5-1 and TRBJ2-1, the complete variable domain is KAGVTQTPRYLIKTRGQQVTLSCSPISGHRSVSWYQQTPGQGLQFLFEYFSETQRNKGNFPGRFSGRQFSNSRSEMNVSTLELGDSALYLCASSSVQRNEQFFGPGTRLTVL.